This TCR beta chain came from a study of vaccination and CD4 T cells after COVID-19. Study at large: Post-vaccine sampling followed dose two by a median roughly 65 days (range 14 to 241). Study-level results: The median proportion of reactive clones detected only post-vaccination in convalescent patients was roughly 86%.

Using its own MiXCR run on the PCR reads, TCRdb lists one record per CDR3 protein. The sample gives tens of thousands of distinct CDR3 sequences, around 50% of which show up once; around 1.1% is in the top ten. This clonotype has just a few counts. Its antigen is unidentified. Dates of PCR positivity, March to December 2020, preceded the US Alpha, Beta and Delta variants. This CDR3 spans 13 amino acids. Germline CDR1 reads MNHNS; CDR2 reads SASEGT. The ends were cut back, 6 bases at V and 1 base at J, with 10 bases in the middle. This sequence joins TRBV6-1 and TRBJ2-7; possibly TRBD2 for D (5 bases). Specimen: CD4+ T cells from blood, collected before SARS-CoV-2 vaccination. This sequence was found in a human donor who had recovered from COVID-19. Here the CDR3 DNA reads TGTGCCAGCAGCCGAGGAGGTTCCTACGAGCAGTACTTC. Its protein product is CASSRGGSYEQYF.